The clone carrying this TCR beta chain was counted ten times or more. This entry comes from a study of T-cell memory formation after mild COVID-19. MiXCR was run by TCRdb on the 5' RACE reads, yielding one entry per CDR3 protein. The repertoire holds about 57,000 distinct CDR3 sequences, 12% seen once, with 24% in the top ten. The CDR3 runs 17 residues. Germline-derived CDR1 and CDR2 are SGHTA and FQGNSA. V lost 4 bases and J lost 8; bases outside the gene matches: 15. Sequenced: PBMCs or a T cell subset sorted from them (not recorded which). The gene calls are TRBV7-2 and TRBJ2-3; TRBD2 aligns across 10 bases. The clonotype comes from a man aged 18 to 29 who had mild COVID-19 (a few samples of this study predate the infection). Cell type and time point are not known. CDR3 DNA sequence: TGTGCCAGCAGCTCGGCTAGCGGGGGATCCACTGGGGGTACGCAGTATTTT. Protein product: CASSSASGGSTGGTQYF.